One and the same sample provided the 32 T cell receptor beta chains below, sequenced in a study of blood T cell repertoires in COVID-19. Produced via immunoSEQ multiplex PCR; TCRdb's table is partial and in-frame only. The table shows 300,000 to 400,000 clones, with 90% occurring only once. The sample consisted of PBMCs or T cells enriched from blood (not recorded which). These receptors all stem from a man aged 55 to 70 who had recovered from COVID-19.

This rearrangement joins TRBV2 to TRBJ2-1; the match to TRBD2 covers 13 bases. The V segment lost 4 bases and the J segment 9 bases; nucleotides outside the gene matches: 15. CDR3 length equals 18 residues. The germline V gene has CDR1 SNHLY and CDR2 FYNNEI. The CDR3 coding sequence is TGTGCCAGCAGTGTCGACAGAAGGACTAGCGGGAGCTCGAGTGAGCAGTTCTTC. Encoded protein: CASSVDRRTSGSSSEQFF.

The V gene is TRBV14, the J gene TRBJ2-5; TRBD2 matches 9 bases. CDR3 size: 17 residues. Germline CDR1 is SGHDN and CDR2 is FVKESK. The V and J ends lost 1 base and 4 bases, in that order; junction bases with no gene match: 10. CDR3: CASSQVAGVPRGETQYF. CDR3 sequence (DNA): TGTGCCAGCAGCCAAGTAGCGGGAGTTCCTCGAGGAGAGACCCAGTACTTC.

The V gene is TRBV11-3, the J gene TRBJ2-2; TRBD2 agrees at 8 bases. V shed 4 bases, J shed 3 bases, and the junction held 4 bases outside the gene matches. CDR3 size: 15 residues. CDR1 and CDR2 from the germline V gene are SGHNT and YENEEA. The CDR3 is CASSSAGDHTGELFF. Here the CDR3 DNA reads TGTGCCAGCAGCTCAGCGGGAGATCACACCGGGGAGCTGTTTTTT. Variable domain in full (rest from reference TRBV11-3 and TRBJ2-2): EAGVVQSPRYKIIEKKQPVAFWCNPISGHNTLYWYLQNLGQGPELLIRYENEEAVDDSQLPKDRFSAERLKGVDSTLKIQPAELGDSAVYLCASSSAGDHTGELFFGEGSRLTVL.

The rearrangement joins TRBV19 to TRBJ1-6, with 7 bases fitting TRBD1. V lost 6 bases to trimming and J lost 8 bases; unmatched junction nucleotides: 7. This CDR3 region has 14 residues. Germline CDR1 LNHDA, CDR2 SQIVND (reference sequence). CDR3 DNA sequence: TGTGCCAGTAGCTACCAGGGGGTTGATTCACCCCTCCACTTT. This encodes CASSYQGVDSPLHF.

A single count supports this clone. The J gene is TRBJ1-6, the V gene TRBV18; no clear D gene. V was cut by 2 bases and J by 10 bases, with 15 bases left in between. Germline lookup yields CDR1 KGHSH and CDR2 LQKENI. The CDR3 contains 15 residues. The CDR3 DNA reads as TGTGCCAGCTCACCATCTCGGGTGTTCGAGTCACCCCTCCACTTT. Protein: CASSPSRVFESPLHF.

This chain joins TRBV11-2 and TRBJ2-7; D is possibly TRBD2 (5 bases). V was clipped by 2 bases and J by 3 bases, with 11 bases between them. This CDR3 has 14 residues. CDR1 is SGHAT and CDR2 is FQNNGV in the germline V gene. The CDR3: CASSLIRGNYEQYF. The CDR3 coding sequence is TGTGCCAGCAGCTTAATACGGGGAAACTACGAGCAGTACTTC.

The CDR3 is CASSGRDRGVLNEKLFF. CDR3 nucleotides: TGCGCCAGCAGCGGACGGGACAGGGGAGTACTTAATGAAAAACTGTTTTTT. The chain has TRBV5-1 and TRBJ1-4; 10 nucleotides line up with TRBD1. The J segment lost 4 bases and the V segment lost 4 bases, leaving 10 bases of the junction unmatched. Germline V lookup: CDR1 SGHRS, CDR2 YFSETQ. This CDR3 has 17 amino acids.

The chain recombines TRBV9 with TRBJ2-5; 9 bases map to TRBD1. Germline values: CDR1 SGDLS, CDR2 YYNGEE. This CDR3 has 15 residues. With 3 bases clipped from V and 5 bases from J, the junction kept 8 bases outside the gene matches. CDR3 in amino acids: CASSEGQGYLETQYF. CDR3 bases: TGTGCCAGCAGCGAAGGACAGGGGTATCTTGAGACCCAGTACTTC. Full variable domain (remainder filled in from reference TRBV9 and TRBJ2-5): DSGVTQTPKHLITATGQRVTLRCSPRSGDLSVYWYQQSLDQGLQFLIQYYNGEERAKGNILERFSAQQFPDLHSELNLSSLELGDSALYFCASSEGQGYLETQYFGPGTRLLVL.

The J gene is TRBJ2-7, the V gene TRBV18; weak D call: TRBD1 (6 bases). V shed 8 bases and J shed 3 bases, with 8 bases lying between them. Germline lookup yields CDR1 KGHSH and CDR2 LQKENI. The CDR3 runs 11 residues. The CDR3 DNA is TGTGCCAGCACGGACAGCTACGAGCAGTACTTC. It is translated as CASTDSYEQYF.

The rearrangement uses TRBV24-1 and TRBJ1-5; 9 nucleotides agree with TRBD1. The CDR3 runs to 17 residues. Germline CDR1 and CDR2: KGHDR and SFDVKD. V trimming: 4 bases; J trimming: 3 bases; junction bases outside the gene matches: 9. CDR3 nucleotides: TGTGCCACCAGTGACATACCCCGGGACAGGGACAATCAGCCCCAGCATTTT. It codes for CATSDIPRDRDNQPQHF.

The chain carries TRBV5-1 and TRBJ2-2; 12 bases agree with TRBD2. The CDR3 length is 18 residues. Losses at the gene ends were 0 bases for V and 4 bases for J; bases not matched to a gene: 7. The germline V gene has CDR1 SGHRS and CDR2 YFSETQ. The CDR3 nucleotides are TGCGCCAGCAGCTTGGCCTCTTTGACTAGCGGGGGCACCGGGGAGCTGTTTTTT. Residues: CASSLASLTSGGTGELFF.

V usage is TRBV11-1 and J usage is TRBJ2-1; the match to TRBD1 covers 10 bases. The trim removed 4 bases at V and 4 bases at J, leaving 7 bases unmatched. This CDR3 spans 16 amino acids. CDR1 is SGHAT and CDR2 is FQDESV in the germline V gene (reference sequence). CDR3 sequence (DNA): TGTGCCAGCAGCTCCTCGGACAGGGGGGGGTACAATGAGCAGTTCTTC. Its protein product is CASSSSDRGGYNEQFF.

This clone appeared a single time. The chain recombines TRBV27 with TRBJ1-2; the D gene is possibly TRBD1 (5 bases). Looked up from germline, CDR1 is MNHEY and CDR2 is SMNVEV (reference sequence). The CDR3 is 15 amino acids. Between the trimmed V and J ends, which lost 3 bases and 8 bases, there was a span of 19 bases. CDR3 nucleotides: TGTGCCAGCAGTTTCCTCAGCGCAGGGCAGAACGGCTACACCTTC. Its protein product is CASSFLSAGQNGYTF.

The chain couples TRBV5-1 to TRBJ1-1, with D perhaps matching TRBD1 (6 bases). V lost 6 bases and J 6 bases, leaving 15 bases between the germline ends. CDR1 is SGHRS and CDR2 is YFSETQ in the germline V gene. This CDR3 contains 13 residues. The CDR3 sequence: CASTGTTGAEAFF. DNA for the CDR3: TGCGCCAGCACCGGGACAACCGGGGCTGAAGCTTTCTTT.

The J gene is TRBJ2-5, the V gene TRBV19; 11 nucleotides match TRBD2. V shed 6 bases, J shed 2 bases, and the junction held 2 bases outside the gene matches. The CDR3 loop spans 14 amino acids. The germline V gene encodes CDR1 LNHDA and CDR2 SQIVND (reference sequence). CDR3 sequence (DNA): TGTGCCAGTAGCAGACTAGCGGGGCAAGAGACCCAGTACTTC. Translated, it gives CASSRLAGQETQYF.

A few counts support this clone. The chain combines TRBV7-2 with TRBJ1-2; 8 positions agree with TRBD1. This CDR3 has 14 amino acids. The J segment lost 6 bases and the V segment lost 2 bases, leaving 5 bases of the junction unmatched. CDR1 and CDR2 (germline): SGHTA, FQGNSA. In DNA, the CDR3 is TGTGCCAGCAGCTTACTTCAGGGGGCGGATGGCTACACCTTC. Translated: CASSLLQGADGYTF.

Here the CDR3 DNA reads TGTGCCAGCAGTTTTCGTGGAGGCACTGCCTACGAGCAGTACTTC. As protein: CASSFRGGTAYEQYF. This rearrangement joins TRBV28 to TRBJ2-7; tentative D call: TRBD2 (5 bases). V was trimmed by 3 bases and J by 2 bases, leaving 14 bases between them. The length of the CDR3 is 15 residues. Germline V gene lookup returns CDR1 MDHEN and CDR2 SYDVKM.

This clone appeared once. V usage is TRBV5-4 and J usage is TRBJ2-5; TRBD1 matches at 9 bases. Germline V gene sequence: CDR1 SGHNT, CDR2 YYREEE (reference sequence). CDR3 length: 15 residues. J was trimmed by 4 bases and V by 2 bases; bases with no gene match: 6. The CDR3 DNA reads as TGTGCCAGCAGCTTAGGGGGACAGGGTGGAGAGACCCAGTACTTC. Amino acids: CASSLGGQGGETQYF.

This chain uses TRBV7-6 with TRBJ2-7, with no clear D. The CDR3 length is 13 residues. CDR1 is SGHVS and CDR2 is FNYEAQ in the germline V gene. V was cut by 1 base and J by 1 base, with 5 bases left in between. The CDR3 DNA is TGTGCCAGCAGCTTAGATCAGTCCTACGAGCAGTACTTC. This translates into CASSLDQSYEQYF.

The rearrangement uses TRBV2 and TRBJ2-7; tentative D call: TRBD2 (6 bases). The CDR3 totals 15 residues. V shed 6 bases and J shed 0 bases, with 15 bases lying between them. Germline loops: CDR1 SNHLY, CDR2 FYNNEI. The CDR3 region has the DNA TGTGCCAGCAGGAGTAGCGGACTTAGCTCCTACGAGCAGTACTTC. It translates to CASRSSGLSSYEQYF.

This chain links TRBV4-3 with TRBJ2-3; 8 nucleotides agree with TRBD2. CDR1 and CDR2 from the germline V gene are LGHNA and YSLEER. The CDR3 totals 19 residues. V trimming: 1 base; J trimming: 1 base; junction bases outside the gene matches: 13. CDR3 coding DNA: TGCGCCAGCAGCCAAGGGAGGAGTGGGCGGGGGGCCCGCACAGATACGCAGTATTTT. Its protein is CASSQGRSGRGARTDTQYF.

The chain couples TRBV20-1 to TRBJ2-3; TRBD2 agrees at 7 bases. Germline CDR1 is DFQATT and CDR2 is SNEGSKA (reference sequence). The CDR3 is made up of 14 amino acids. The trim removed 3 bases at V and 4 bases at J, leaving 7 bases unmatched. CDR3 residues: CSASGRVRADTQYF. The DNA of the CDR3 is TGCAGTGCTAGTGGGAGGGTTCGCGCAGATACGCAGTATTTT.

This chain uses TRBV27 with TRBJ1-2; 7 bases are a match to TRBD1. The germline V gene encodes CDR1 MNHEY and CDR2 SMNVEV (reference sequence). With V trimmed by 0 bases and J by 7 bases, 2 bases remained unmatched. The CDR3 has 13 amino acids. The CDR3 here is CASSLSNRGGYTF. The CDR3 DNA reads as TGTGCCAGCAGTTTATCGAACAGGGGTGGCTACACCTTC.

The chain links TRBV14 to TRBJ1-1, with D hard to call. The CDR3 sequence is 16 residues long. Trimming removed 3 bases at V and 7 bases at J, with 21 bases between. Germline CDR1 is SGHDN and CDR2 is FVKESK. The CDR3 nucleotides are TGTGCCAGCAGCCACAATGACAATGCCAAATCCCGTGAAGCTTTCTTT. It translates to CASSHNDNAKSREAFF.

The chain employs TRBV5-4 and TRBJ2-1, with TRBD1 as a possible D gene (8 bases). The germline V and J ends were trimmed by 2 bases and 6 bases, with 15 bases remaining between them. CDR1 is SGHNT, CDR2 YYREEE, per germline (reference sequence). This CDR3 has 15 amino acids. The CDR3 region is CASSLGTTGGNEQFF. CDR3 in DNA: TGTGCCAGCAGCTTAGGGACTACAGGGGGCAATGAGCAGTTCTTC.

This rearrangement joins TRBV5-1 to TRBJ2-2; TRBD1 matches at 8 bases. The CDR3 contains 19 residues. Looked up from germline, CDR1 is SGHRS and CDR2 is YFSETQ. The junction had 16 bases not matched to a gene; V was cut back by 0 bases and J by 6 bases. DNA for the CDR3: TGCGCCAGCAGCTTGGCCCTCATTGCCGGACAGGGAAGTTCCGGGGAGCTGTTTTTT. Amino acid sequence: CASSLALIAGQGSSGELFF.

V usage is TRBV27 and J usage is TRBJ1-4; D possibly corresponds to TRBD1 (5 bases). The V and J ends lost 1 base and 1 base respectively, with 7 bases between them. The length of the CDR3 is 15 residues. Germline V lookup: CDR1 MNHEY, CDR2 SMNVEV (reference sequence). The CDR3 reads CASSLWGGTNEKLFF. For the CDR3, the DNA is TGTGCCAGCAGTTTATGGGGCGGAACTAATGAAAAACTGTTTTTT.

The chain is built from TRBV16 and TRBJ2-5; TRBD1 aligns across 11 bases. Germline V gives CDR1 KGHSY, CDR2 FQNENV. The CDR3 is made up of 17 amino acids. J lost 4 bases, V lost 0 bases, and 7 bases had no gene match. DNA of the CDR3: TGTGCCAGCAGCCAATCTGTTTGGACAGGGGGCCGAGAGACCCAGTACTTC. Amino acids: CASSQSVWTGGRETQYF.

The CDR3 DNA reads TGCGCCAGCAGGCCGGCGGTTAATAGCAATCAGCCCCAGCATTTT. This encodes CASRPAVNSNQPQHF. This chain connects TRBV4-1 to TRBJ1-5; D is unresolved. Deletions cut 6 bases from V and 0 bases from J, with 12 bases between. Germline V gene sequence: CDR1 MGHRA, CDR2 YSYEKL. The CDR3 runs to 15 residues.

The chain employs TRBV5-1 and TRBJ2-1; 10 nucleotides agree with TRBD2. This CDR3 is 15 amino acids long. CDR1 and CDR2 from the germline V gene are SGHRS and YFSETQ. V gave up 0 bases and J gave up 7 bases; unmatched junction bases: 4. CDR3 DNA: TGCGCCAGCAGCTTGGCTAGCGGGAGTTTAAATGAGCAGTTCTTC. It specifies CASSLASGSLNEQFF.

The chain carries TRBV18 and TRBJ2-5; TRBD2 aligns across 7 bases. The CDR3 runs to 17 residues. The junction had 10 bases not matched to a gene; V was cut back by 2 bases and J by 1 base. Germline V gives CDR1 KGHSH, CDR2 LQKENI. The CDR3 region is CASSPVLRWEGQETQYF. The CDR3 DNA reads TGTGCCAGCTCACCAGTGTTGAGGTGGGAGGGCCAAGAGACCCAGTACTTC.

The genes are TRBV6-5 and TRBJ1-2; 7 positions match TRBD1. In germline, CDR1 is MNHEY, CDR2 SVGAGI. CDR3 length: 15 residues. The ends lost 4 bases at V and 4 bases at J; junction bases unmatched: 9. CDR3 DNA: TGTGCCAGCAGTTGGTCACGACAGGGCGTCTATGGCTACACCTTC. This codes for CASSWSRQGVYGYTF.